What follows describes a single T cell receptor (beta chain). Using immunoSEQ multiplex PCR, the repertoire was profiled, and TCRdb retains in-frame clones only, with some absent. Of roughly 45,000 clones in the sample, 70% to 90% were seen once. Germline lookup yields CDR1 KGHSH and CDR2 LQKENI. J lost 0 bases, V lost 5 bases, and 3 bases had no gene match. This CDR3 contains 15 residues. The source of the sample is a study of ipilimumab plus nivolumab after autologous stem cell transplantation. Across the study: The myeloma group: high-risk transplant-naive, or relapse within 3 years after first autologous transplant.

V is TRBV18 and J is TRBJ1-4; TRBD1 aligns across 7 bases. This receptor was taken from a male donor with multiple myeloma. Sequencing used PBMCs, obtained in a trial of ipilimumab plus nivolumab as post-transplant consolidation. The chain's CDR3 is CASSRDSATNEKLFF. The CDR3 DNA follows: TGTGCCAGCTCAAGGGACAGTGCAACTAATGAAAAACTGTTTTTT.